This T cell receptor (beta chain) derives from a study of regulatory T cells in long-lasting Graves disease. General study results and limits: Persistent Graves' cases showed lower TCR diversity than newly diagnosed cases. The analysis examined peripheral blood only and excluded thyroid tissue. Preferential use of TRBV28, TRBJ1-2 and TRBJ2-5 was seen in persistent disease.

The table lists this clonotype with many counts. The antigen is unknown. Time point indicated: newly diagnosed GD, antithyroid drugs for less than 3 months. PBMCs were the source of the RNA used for TCR sequencing. According to the study, TCR beta libraries were built with iRepertoire HTBI primers and CDR3-region Arm-PCR. TCRdb passed the multiplex PCR reads through MiXCR, listing each CDR3 protein once. The sample includes 250,000 or so distinct CDR3 sequences, around 18% of them seen just once. Germline assignment: CDR1 DFQATT and CDR2 SNEGSKA (reference sequence). V was cut by 0 bases and J by 5 bases, with 16 bases left in between. This CDR3 is built from 15 residues. These data also formed part of another study, on T cells in Graves' hyperthyroidism and ophthalmopathy. This second study notes: The HTBI primer set drove a first-round RT-PCR of the TCR CDR3.

The chain combines TRBV20-1 with TRBJ2-5; tentatively, D is TRBD2 (7 bases). The TCR was taken from a young woman with Graves disease. The sample in question was peripheral blood mononuclear cells (PBMCs), obtained at new diagnosis, from a patient treated with antithyroid drugs. The CDR3 DNA reads TGCAGTGCTAGAGAGGGGGGGGCCGGGAGGGAGACCCAGTACTTC. Its translation: CSAREGGAGRETQYF.